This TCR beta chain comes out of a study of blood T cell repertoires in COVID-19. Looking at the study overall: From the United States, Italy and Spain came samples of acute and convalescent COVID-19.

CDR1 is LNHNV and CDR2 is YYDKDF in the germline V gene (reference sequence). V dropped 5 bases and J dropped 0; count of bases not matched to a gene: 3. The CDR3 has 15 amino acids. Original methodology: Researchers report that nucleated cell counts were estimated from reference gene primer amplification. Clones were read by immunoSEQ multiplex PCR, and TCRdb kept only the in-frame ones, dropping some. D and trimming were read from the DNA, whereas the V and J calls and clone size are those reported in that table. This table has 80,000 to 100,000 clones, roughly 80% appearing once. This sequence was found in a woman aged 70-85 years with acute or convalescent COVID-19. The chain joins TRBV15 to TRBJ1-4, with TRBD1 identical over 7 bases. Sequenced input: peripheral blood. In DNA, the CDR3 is TGTGCCACCAGCTTCGACAGGGCAACTAATGAAAAACTGTTTTTT. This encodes CATSFDRATNEKLFF.